This TCR beta chain was found in a study of molecular identifiers for immune sequencing clone quantification. Study findings and constraints: In naive cells, clones above 20 RNA copies held under 1% of molecules, whereas in effector cells they held over 97%. One million naive cells reportedly did not prevent detection of spiked Jurkat TCR RNA from one cell.

TCRdb reprocessed the PCR reads via MiXCR and lists one record per CDR3 protein. The profile shows some 93,000 distinct CDR3 sequences, roughly 21% of them singletons. In this sample, this clonotype turned up many times. The antigen is not known. Per germline, CDR1 SGHTA and CDR2 FQGTGA. Trimming cost V 4 bases and J 4 bases; bases outside gene matches: 3. This CDR3 is built from 17 residues. Sorted inputs of about 19,000 to 1,100,000 cells, with 10%, 30% or 50% RNA, yielded naive CD8 libraries. Naive CD8 T cell sorting was performed on the CD8+CD4-CCR7+CD45RA+ phenotype. Sequencing was carried out using naive CD8+ T cells from blood, with Jurkat cell RNA spiked in. As to subset: FACS-sorted CD8+CD4-CCR7+CD45RA+ naive T cells. The rearrangement joins TRBV7-3 to TRBJ2-2; 16 bases align to TRBD2. This receptor was identified in a human donor in good health. Some libraries in this study had Jurkat cell RNA spiked in. In DNA form, the CDR3 reads TGTGCCAGCAGCTCGGGACTAGCGGGAGGGCCCACCGGGGAGCTGTTTTTT. Amino acids: CASSSGLAGGPTGELFF.